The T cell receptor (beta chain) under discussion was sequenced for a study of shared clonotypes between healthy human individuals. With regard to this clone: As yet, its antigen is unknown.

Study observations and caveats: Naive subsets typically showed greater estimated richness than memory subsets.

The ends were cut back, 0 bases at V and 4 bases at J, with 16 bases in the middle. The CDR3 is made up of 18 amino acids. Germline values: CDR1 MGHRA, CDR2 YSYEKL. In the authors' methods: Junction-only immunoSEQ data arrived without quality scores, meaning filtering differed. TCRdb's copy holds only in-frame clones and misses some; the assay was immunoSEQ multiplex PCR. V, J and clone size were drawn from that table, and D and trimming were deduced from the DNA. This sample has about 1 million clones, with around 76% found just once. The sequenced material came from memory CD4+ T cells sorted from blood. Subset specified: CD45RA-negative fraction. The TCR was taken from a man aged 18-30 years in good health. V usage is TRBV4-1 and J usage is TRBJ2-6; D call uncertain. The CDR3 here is CASSQDQRSFPGANVLTF. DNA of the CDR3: TGCGCCAGCAGCCAAGATCAGCGAAGTTTCCCCGGGGCCAACGTCCTGACTTTC.